The rows below give T cell receptor beta chains drawn from one sample of a study of regulatory T cells in long-lasting Graves disease. TCRdb reprocessed the multiplex PCR reads with MiXCR, giving one entry per CDR3 protein. Of 700,000 or so distinct CDR3 sequences listed, 30% were seen once; the top ten hold roughly 46%. The input for sequencing was peripheral blood mononuclear cells (PBMCs), taken when the disease was refractory, from a patient treated with antithyroid drugs. Receptors were obtained from a female donor with Graves disease. Both conserved end residues are part of each CDR3. A D gene is named only where the DNA matches it firmly. Clone size, where shown, is once, few, many, or a class for clones that have expanded.

TRBV12-3/TRBV12-4	TRBJ1-1	.	many	CASSLVARAHTEAFF	TGTGCCAGCAGTTTGGTCGCCAGGGCACATACTGAAGCTTTCTTT
TRBV12-3/TRBV12-4	TRBJ1-5	TRBD1	many	CASSTSGDRGQPQHF	TGTGCCAGCAGTACCTCCGGGGACAGGGGACAGCCCCAGCATTTT
TRBV6-1	TRBJ1-2	TRBD1	many	CASRKTGTYGYTF	TGTGCCAGCAGGAAGACAGGGACCTATGGCTACACCTTC
TRBV20-1	TRBJ1-4	TRBD1	.	CSAKPGTVNEKLFF	TGCAGTGCTAAACCCGGGACAGTGAATGAAAAACTGTTTTTT
TRBV19	TRBJ2-1	.	.	CASTTSADHYYNEQFF	TGTGCCAGTACCACCTCCGCTGACCACTACTACAATGAGCAGTTCTTC
TRBV5-1	TRBJ1-4	.	.	CASSLVGTFNEELVF	TGCGCCAGCAGCTTGGTGGGGACGTTTAATGAAGAACTGGTTTTT
TRBV7-3	TRBJ2-5	.	.	CASSPNPRGIQYF	TGTGCCAGCAGCCCAAACCCTCGAGGGATCCAGTACTTC
TRBV10-3	TRBJ1-4	.	.	CAISDGGREKLFF	TGTGCCATCAGTGATGGGGGTCGGGAAAAACTGTTTTTT
TRBV29-1	TRBJ1-1	.	.	CSVGGGQNTEAFF	TGCAGCGTTGGGGGGGGGCAGAACACTGAAGCTTTCTTT
TRBV12-3/TRBV12-4	TRBJ1-6	.	few	CASSLAIRDSPLHF	TGTGCCAGCAGTTTAGCGATTAGGGACTCACCCCTCCACTTT
TRBV19	TRBJ2-4	TRBD2	.	CASSAGGAILAKNIQYF	TGTGCCAGTTCTGCGGGGGGGGCAATTTTAGCCAAAAACATTCAGTACTTC
TRBV28	TRBJ1-1	.	.	CASSPHTSGHNTEAFF	TGTGCCAGCAGTCCACACACCTCTGGACATAACACTGAAGCTTTCTTT
TRBV20-1	TRBJ1-5	.	few	CSAREGGASNQPQHF	TGCAGTGCTAGAGAAGGAGGGGCAAGCAATCAGCCCCAGCATTTT
TRBV3-1	TRBJ1-1	.	few	CASSHRGEAFF	TGTGCCAGCAGCCACAGGGGCGAAGCTTTCTTT
TRBV28	TRBJ1-1	.	.	CASSLGGHSFF	TGTGCCAGCAGTTTGGGGGGGCATAGCTTCTTT
TRBV28	TRBJ1-5	.	few	CASSLQVRGNQPQHF	TGTGCCAGCAGTTTACAGGTGAGAGGCAATCAGCCCCAGCATTTT
TRBV6-1	TRBJ2-7	.	many	CASSEQPRDIGYEQYF	TGTGCCAGCAGTGAACAGCCCCGGGACATCGGGTACGAGCAGTACTTC
TRBV5-1	TRBJ2-3	TRBD1	.	CASSLAVGQTDTQYF	TGCGCCAGCAGCTTGGCGGTGGGACAGACAGATACGCAGTATTTT
TRBV3-1	TRBJ2-7	.	.	CASSKYLLGQSYEQYF	TGTGCCAGCAGCAAATACCTGTTAGGGCAGTCCTACGAGCAGTACTTC
TRBV5-1	TRBJ1-6	TRBD1	.	CASSPTGQGVTPLHF	TGCGCCAGCAGCCCTACGGGACAGGGCGTCACACCCCTCCACTTT
TRBV7-9	TRBJ1-5	TRBD1	few	CASSSEGGFQPQHF	TGTGCCAGCAGCTCTGAAGGGGGCTTTCAGCCCCAGCATTTT
TRBV19	TRBJ1-1	.	few	CASTPRGRTEAFF	TGTGCCAGTACCCCAAGGGGAAGGACTGAAGCTTTCTTT